This note documents a single T cell receptor (beta chain) sequence. Its antigen target is currently unknown. No base quality values were provided; no much bigger clone lies one nucleotide off. The source of the sample is a study of blood T cell repertoires in COVID-19 (dated by TCRdb to about 2020). Regarding the study in general: Samples covering the acute and convalescent phases of COVID-19 were provided by collaborators in the United States, Italy and Spain. Deeply sampled blood TCRbeta repertoires from subjects exposed to, actively infected with, or recovered from COVID-19 were included in the dataset. Where available, HLA class I and class II types were obtained from metadata supplied by the sample provider rather than from assay-based typing. The material from the prospective study consisted of cDNA or gDNA derived from T cells, B-cell-depleted T cells, or PBMCs. A freely available public database, intended as a resource for researchers studying the immune response to SARS-CoV-2, is where the repertoires were released. A de-identified subject ID, COVID-19 status, age in years and sex were almost always included in the sample metadata. The samples were drawn from the first 160 participants of the ongoing ImmuneRACE study and from about 1,200 subjects provided by 6 global collaborators.

Based on the germline V gene (reference sequence), the CDR1 and CDR2 sequences are LGHDT and YNNKEL. Its CDR3 holds 12 amino acids, cysteine through phenylalanine. Only CDR3 DNA is held: 36 bases, read in frame from base 1. V lost 3 bases and J lost 6 bases, and the count of bases not matched to a germline gene is 0. Study-wide conclusions, independent of this receptor: The quantity of clinical and demographic metadata differed by source and by participant and was supplied without curation.

The immunoSEQ Assay, a bias-controlled multiplex PCR, was used to amplify TCRbeta CDR3 regions from genomic DNA. The published analysis was carried out like this. Within the assay, amplification of reference gene primers was used to estimate how many nucleated cells each sample contained. To quantify the absolute abundance of each unique TCRbeta CDR3 rearrangement, sequence reads were collapsed and filtered. Productive Simpson clonality was computed per sample as the square root of Simpson's diversity index over productive rearrangements. TCRdb stores this immuneACCESS table with in-frame sequences only. Part of the clones is absent; in the studies checked, under half of the shortfall reflects unresolved V genes, and no reason is known for the rest. That table supplies the V and J calls and clone size; D and trimming were determined from the DNA. This sample is represented by about 270,000 clones; over 75% of them were singletons. The top ten constitute over 7.5% of the sample.

Participants in the prospective study were enrolled through a virtual design, were aged about 18 to 90 years, and lived in approximately 25 United States geographic areas. In the prospective study, participants were assigned to cohorts based on the clinical history participants reported in a screening survey and a study questionnaire. Mobile phlebotomists in the prospective study collected whole blood, serum and a nasopharyngeal or oropharyngeal swab from every participant. Participants in the prospective study had the option to provide additional blood draws and questionnaires over a 2-month period. Before DNA extraction, prospective study blood samples were shipped either frozen or at room temperature.

The sequence was collected from a woman in her forties or fifties with acute COVID-19. The V gene is TRBV3-1 (or the pseudogene TRBV3-2) and the J gene is TRBJ1-2, with 8 junctional bases fitting TRBD1. What was sequenced was PBMCs or T cells enriched from blood (not recorded which). The CDR3 protein sequence reads: CASSQGQDGYTF. The DNA reads as follows: TGTGCCAGCAGCCAGGGACAGGATGGCTACACCTTC.